A single sample is the source of the 29 T cell receptor beta chains below, sequenced in a study of cytomegalovirus exposure and HLA in healthy donors (dated 2017 in TCRdb). Libraries came from the immunoSEQ multiplex PCR assay. The multiplex PCR relied on a mix of 60 forward primers for TCR Vbeta segments and 13 reverse primers for TCR Jbeta segments. What TCRdb holds here is the immuneACCESS table cut down to in-frame rearrangements. Part of the clones is not present; checked against another copy, under half of the missing clones reflect an unresolved V gene, and the others are unexplained. Present in this sample are more than 150,000 clones, roughly 84% of which were seen just once. 0.2% to 0.3% of the sample is taken by the ten largest. The sample consisted of PBMCs. These receptors were collected from a girl younger than two in good health and CMV-seronegative.

CDR3 protein: CASSFATRGETQYF. The DNA of the CDR3 is TGTGCCAGCAGCTTTGCGACCCGGGGGGAGACCCAGTACTTC. This sequence joins TRBV5-4 and TRBJ2-5, with D possibly matching TRBD2 (6 bases). CDR1 SGHNT and CDR2 YYREEE come from the germline V gene (reference sequence). The CDR3 runs 14 residues. Trimming removed 2 bases at V and 5 bases at J, with 13 bases between.

The rearrangement uses TRBV4-1 and TRBJ1-4; TRBD1 agrees at 7 bases. Germline values: CDR1 MGHRA, CDR2 YSYEKL. V shed 3 bases and J 8 bases; nucleotides not matched to a gene: 9. This CDR3 spans 15 amino acids. CDR3 DNA sequence: TGCGCCAGCAGCCACTCAGGGGGAGTGCGGGAAAAACTGTTTTTT. It yields the protein CASSHSGGVREKLFF.

This chain joins TRBV30 and TRBJ1-2; TRBD1 agrees at 7 bases. J was trimmed by 4 bases and V by 8 bases; bases with no gene match: 7. The CDR3 contains 12 residues. The V gene's germline CDR1 is GTSNPN and CDR2 SVGIG (reference sequence). CDR3 loop: CAGTVPAYGYTF. In DNA, the CDR3 is TGTGCCGGGACAGTGCCCGCCTATGGCTACACCTTC.

This chain connects TRBV4-2 to TRBJ1-5, with D maybe TRBD1 (6 bases). The CDR3 consists of 21 residues. Germline V CDR1 and CDR2: LGHNA, YNFKEQ. Trimming took off 0 bases at V and 2 bases at J, with 26 bases between the two ends. CDR3 in DNA: TGTGCCAGCAGCCAAGATCTGGCCTGGGGGCCTGGCGAAGGGGGCAATCAGCCCCAGCATTTT. Its protein is CASSQDLAWGPGEGGNQPQHF.

J is TRBJ2-1 and V is TRBV5-4; 7 bases are a match to TRBD2. Trimming cost V 5 bases and J 8 bases; bases outside gene matches: 10. The CDR3 runs to 14 residues. Germline CDR1 reads SGHNT; CDR2 reads YYREEE (reference sequence). The CDR3 region has the DNA TGTGCCAGCAGTCGAAAGCGGGATGACCATGAGCAGTTCTTC. Translation gives CASSRKRDDHEQFF.

The chain combines TRBV6-1 with TRBJ1-1, with unresolved D. The CDR3 runs 14 residues. V gave up 2 bases and J gave up 1 base, with 8 bases separating them. The germline gives CDR1 MNHNS, CDR2 SASEGT. The CDR3: CASSESGRNTEAFF. CDR3 nucleotides: TGTGCCAGCAGTGAATCAGGTCGGAACACTGAAGCTTTCTTT.

This chain uses TRBV4-3 with TRBJ2-7, with TRBD1 matching over 11 bases. The V segment lost 1 base and the J segment 3 bases; nucleotides outside the gene matches: 5. The CDR3 runs to 16 residues. CDR1 and CDR2 (germline): LGHNA, YSLEER. CDR3 loop: CASSQGTGGGNYEQYF. The DNA for the CDR3 is TGCGCCAGCAGCCAAGGGACAGGGGGCGGTAACTACGAGCAGTACTTC.

The chain combines TRBV19 with TRBJ2-7, with 8 bases identical to TRBD1. V trimming: 6 bases; J trimming: 2 bases; junction bases outside the gene matches: 3. Germline CDR1 LNHDA, CDR2 SQIVND (reference sequence). The length of the CDR3 is 13 residues. The DNA for the CDR3 is TGTGCCAGTAGCAAACAGGGGGCCTACGAGCAGTACTTC. Amino acids: CASSKQGAYEQYF.

The rearrangement joins TRBV7-6 to TRBJ2-5; D is perhaps TRBD1 (5 bases). The better agreement between TRBJ2-7 and the DNA end casts doubt on the J call. The V gene's germline CDR1 is SGHVS and CDR2 FNYEAQ. The CDR3 has 15 residues. The DNA of the CDR3 is TGTGCCAGCAGCTTCTCTACAGGTAATTCCTACGAGCAGTACTTC. Residues: CASSFSTGNSYEQYF.

This clone appeared once. Compared with germline, one end of the junction differs, possibly owing to a read error. The chain links TRBV7-9 to TRBJ2-7; 8 positions match TRBD1. CDR3 length equals 14 residues. Germline CDR1 is SEHNR and CDR2 is FQNEAQ (reference sequence). Written as DNA, the CDR3 is TGTGCCAGCAGTCCTAGACAGGGGCGCTACGAGCAGTGCTTC. Translated, it gives CASSPRQGRYEQCF.

The J gene is TRBJ2-1, the V gene TRBV30; 14 positions match TRBD2. The CDR3 covers 14 residues. Germline trimming cut 3 bases from V and 7 bases from J; bases unmatched to any gene: 2. Germline V lookup: CDR1 GTSNPN, CDR2 SVGIG (reference sequence). The CDR3 sequence is CAWRGTSGRNEQFF. DNA for the CDR3: TGTGCCTGGAGAGGGACTAGCGGGAGAAATGAGCAGTTCTTC.

The J gene is TRBJ2-3, the V gene TRBV10-3; D remains ambiguous. Germline V lookup: CDR1 ENHRY, CDR2 SYGVKD. Trimming removed 2 bases from V and 0 bases from J, with 6 bases in between. The CDR3 consists of 14 residues. The CDR3 nucleotides are TGTGCCATCAGTGAGGGGCTCAGCACAGATACGCAGTATTTT. It translates to CAISEGLSTDTQYF.

V is TRBV4-2 and J is TRBJ1-2, with D perhaps matching TRBD1 (5 bases). Germline V gene lookup returns CDR1 LGHNA and CDR2 YNFKEQ. V lost 2 bases and J 4 bases, leaving 11 bases between the germline ends. The CDR3 is made up of 14 amino acids. CDR3 nucleotides: TGTGCCAGCAGCCAAATAAACCAGGGCTATGGCTACACCTTC. Translation gives CASSQINQGYGYTF.

The gene calls are TRBV18 and TRBJ2-7; possibly TRBD2 for D (5 bases). The ends were cut back, 5 bases at V and 4 bases at J, with 12 bases in the middle. The germline V gene has CDR1 KGHSH and CDR2 LQKENI. The CDR3 runs 13 residues. CDR3: CASSRPGSYEQYF. Written as DNA, the CDR3 is TGTGCCAGCTCAAGACCGGGATCTTACGAGCAGTACTTC.

V gene TRBV2 combines with J gene TRBJ2-1; the match to TRBD2 covers 12 bases. The ends lost 7 bases at V and 6 bases at J; junction bases unmatched: 4. This CDR3 has 14 residues. Looked up from germline, CDR1 is SNHLY and CDR2 is FYNNEI. The CDR3 region is CASTKGLAGNEQFF. The CDR3 nucleotides read TGTGCCAGCACCAAGGGACTAGCGGGCAATGAGCAGTTCTTC.

The chain employs TRBV10-3 and TRBJ1-2; 8 bases align to TRBD1. Germline-derived CDR1 and CDR2 are ENHRY and SYGVKD. Losses at the gene ends were 4 bases for V and 6 bases for J; bases not matched to a gene: 10. The CDR3 runs to 15 residues. CDR3 amino acids: CAISAAGQGRDGYTF. The CDR3 DNA sequence: TGTGCCATCAGTGCCGCCGGACAGGGAAGGGATGGCTACACCTTC.

On this clone: Other nucleotide sequences in the sample specify the same CDR3. The genes are TRBV9 and TRBJ2-1; TRBD2 is a possible D gene (5 bases). The CDR3 sequence is 15 residues long. V lost 2 bases to trimming and J lost 1 base, with 10 bases between them. Germline CDR1 SGDLS, CDR2 YYNGEE. CDR3 in DNA: TGTGCCAGCAGCGTGGACTTGGCTTCCTACAATGAGCAGTTCTTC. Translating it yields CASSVDLASYNEQFF.

The chain has TRBV27 and TRBJ2-7; 10 nucleotides agree with TRBD2. V was pared by 1 base and J by 4 bases, with 16 bases of the junction left unmatched. Germline values: CDR1 MNHEY, CDR2 SMNVEV (reference sequence). This CDR3 region has 19 residues. The CDR3 DNA reads as TGTGCCAGCAGTTTATTATTATCGGCTAGCGGGGGCCTACGATACGAGCAGTACTTC. This gives the protein CASSLLLSASGGLRYEQYF.

This clone was seen once. V gene TRBV7-6 combines with J gene TRBJ2-3, with D maybe TRBD1 (6 bases). The CDR3 is made up of 16 amino acids. Looked up from germline, CDR1 is SGHVS and CDR2 is FNYEAQ. V lost 3 bases, J lost 4 bases, and 17 bases lay in between. The CDR3 nucleotides are TGTGCCAGCAGCTTGAGTGCTCGAAGGACAGCAGATACGCAGTATTTT. Protein sequence: CASSLSARRTADTQYF.

The V and J genes are TRBV6-6 and TRBJ1-4; possible D gene TRBD1, 5 bases. Trimming cost V 5 bases and J 4 bases, with 14 bases left between them. The CDR3 covers 15 residues. Germline V gives CDR1 MNHNY, CDR2 SVGAGI (reference sequence). In DNA, the CDR3 is TGTGCCAGCAGTGTTACAGGTTGGGGTAATGAAAAACTGTTTTTT. It translates to CASSVTGWGNEKLFF.

This chain uses TRBV6-5 with TRBJ2-3; 10 positions agree with TRBD1. V lost 7 bases, J lost 3 bases, and 4 bases stayed unmatched. Germline V gene lookup returns CDR1 MNHEY and CDR2 SVGAGI. This CDR3 has 14 amino acids. The DNA for the CDR3 is TGTGCCAGCAAGGGACAGGGGAGGACAGATACGCAGTATTTT. It specifies CASKGQGRTDTQYF.

This clone came up once. The V call is TRBV2, the J call TRBJ2-2; D may be TRBD2 (6 bases). The CDR3 is 15 amino acids. Per the germline V gene, CDR1 is SNHLY and CDR2 is FYNNEI. V was trimmed by 7 bases and J by 3 bases, leaving 15 bases between them. The CDR3 spells CASNPEGGYTGELFF. The DNA for the CDR3 is TGTGCCAGCAATCCGGAGGGAGGCTACACCGGGGAGCTGTTTTTT.

This clone is a singleton in its sample. J is TRBJ2-2 and V is TRBV30; 7 bases agree with TRBD2. The ends lost 3 bases at V and 6 bases at J; junction bases unmatched: 10. The CDR3 extends over 15 amino acids. Germline loops: CDR1 GTSNPN, CDR2 SVGIG (reference sequence). CDR3 sequence (DNA): TGTGCCTGGAGGCTCCAAGCGGGGTCCCCCGGGGAGCTGTTTTTT. This sequence encodes CAWRLQAGSPGELFF.

This clone was detected only a few times. This chain joins TRBV9 and TRBJ2-1; D is perhaps TRBD2 (6 bases). The germline CDR1 and CDR2 sequences are SGDLS and YYNGEE. V was cut by 2 bases and J by 9 bases, with 15 bases left in between. The CDR3 contains 14 residues. Here the CDR3 reads CASSVEGAWSEQFF. CDR3 nucleotides: TGTGCCAGCAGCGTGGAGGGAGCGTGGAGTGAGCAGTTCTTC.

This sequence joins TRBV5-8 and TRBJ2-5; possibly TRBD1 for D (6 bases). The CDR3 consists of 14 residues. Germline V gene data show CDR1 as SGHTS and CDR2 as YDEGEE. Trimming pared 3 bases from V and 6 bases from J, leaving 15 bases between. CDR3 bases: TGTGCCAGCAGCTCTGACAGGAGAATTAAGACCCAGTACTTC. Translating gives CASSSDRRIKTQYF.

This rearrangement joins TRBV5-1 to TRBJ1-3, with 7 bases aligning to TRBD1. Losses at the gene ends were 0 bases for V and 2 bases for J; bases not matched to a gene: 11. The V gene's germline CDR1 is SGHRS and CDR2 YFSETQ. The CDR3 spans 18 residues. CDR3 sequence reads: CASSLGDRENSTGNTIYF. Here the CDR3 DNA reads TGCGCCAGCAGCTTGGGCGACAGGGAGAACAGCACTGGAAACACCATATATTTT.

The chain joins TRBV5-1 to TRBJ2-5; D unclear. The V gene lost 4 bases and the J gene lost 4 bases, with 14 bases spanning the gap. The CDR3 has 14 amino acids. Germline V gene data show CDR1 as SGHRS and CDR2 as YFSETQ. CDR3 region: CASSRSGYGETQYF. The CDR3 DNA is TGCGCCAGCAGCAGGTCCGGGTATGGAGAGACCCAGTACTTC.

The genes are TRBV27 and TRBJ2-7; 9 positions agree with TRBD1. The germline V gene has CDR1 MNHEY and CDR2 SMNVEV (reference sequence). The CDR3 has 14 amino acids. V lost 5 bases and J lost 5; bases outside the gene matches: 7. The CDR3 DNA sequence: TGTGCCAGCAGTCCCTGGGACAGGGCGGACGAGCAGTACTTC. It encodes CASSPWDRADEQYF.

The chain's CDR3 is CASSLAAGLVQETQYF. CDR3 coding DNA: TGCGCCAGCAGCTTGGCAGCCGGACTAGTCCAAGAGACCCAGTACTTC. The chain joins TRBV5-1 to TRBJ2-5; 7 bases line up with TRBD2. In germline, CDR1 is SGHRS, CDR2 YFSETQ. This CDR3 is 16 amino acids long. Trimming cost V 0 bases and J 1 base; bases outside gene matches: 6.